This T cell receptor beta chain appears in the sequencing data of a study of T-cell memory formation after mild COVID-19. The CDR3 has 14 residues. The ends were cut back, 5 bases at V and 4 bases at J, with 9 bases in the middle. The germline V gene encodes CDR1 SEHNR and CDR2 FQNEAQ (reference sequence). Via MiXCR, TCRdb re-called the 5' RACE reads, giving one row per CDR3 protein. The sample carries 250,000 or so distinct CDR3 sequences, around 10% recorded once. The chain recombines TRBV7-9 with TRBJ2-6; D might be TRBD1 or TRBD2, each matching 6 bases. Sequenced sample: PBMCs or a T cell subset sorted from them (not recorded which). The receptor's source is a man between 18 and 35 years old who had mild COVID-19 (a few samples of this study predate the infection). Cell type and time point are not known. The CDR3 DNA reads TGTGCCAGCAGCGGGGGGCTCGGGGCCAACGTCCTGACTTTC. Translated: CASSGGLGANVLTF.